A single sample gave rise to the 26 T cell receptor beta chains below, sequenced in a study of T cell responses to AZD1222 COVID-19 vaccine. This table comes from immunoSEQ multiplex PCR, and its TCRdb copy is limited to in-frame clones, with some not included. Found here are about 150,000 clones, over 75% of them singletons; the top ten hold under 9.5%. The input for sequencing was peripheral blood, taken on day 0 of AZD1222 vaccination. Receptors were obtained from an adult in good health.

The sample holds a few counts of this clone. CDR3 residues: CASSSPEGSPTYEQYF. CDR3 in DNA: TGTGCCAGCAGCTCTCCCGAGGGGAGCCCCACCTACGAGCAGTACTTC. V gene TRBV7-2 combines with J gene TRBJ2-7; D may be TRBD1 or TRBD2 (5 bases each). The CDR3 covers 16 residues. Trimming shortened V by 4 bases and J by 2 bases, and 18 bases separated the two germline ends. Germline-derived CDR1 and CDR2 are SGHTA and FQGNSA.

This clone is a singleton in its sample. The gene calls are TRBV5-4 and TRBJ2-3, with TRBD1 as a possible D gene (6 bases). This CDR3 has 16 residues. From germline, CDR1 is SGHNT and CDR2 YYREEE (reference sequence). V was pared by 3 bases and J by 0 bases, with 14 bases between. The CDR3 here is CASSSLDSSSTDTQYF. CDR3 DNA: TGTGCCAGCAGCTCCCTGGACAGTTCTAGCACAGATACGCAGTATTTT.

V is TRBV19 and J is TRBJ2-1; D not certain. Germline V gene data show CDR1 as LNHDA and CDR2 as SQIVND (reference sequence). V was pared by 1 base and J by 10 bases, with 8 bases between. The CDR3 spans 12 residues. The CDR3 DNA sequence: TGTGCCAGTAGTATAGTAGGATTAGAGCAGTTCTTC. Translating it yields CASSIVGLEQFF.

This clone showed up just once. The genes are TRBV3-1 (or the pseudogene TRBV3-2) and TRBJ1-1, with a weak D call TRBD1 (5 bases). V gave up 1 base and J gave up 0 bases, with 15 bases separating them. The CDR3 contains 17 residues. The germline V gene has CDR1 LGHDT and CDR2 YNNKEL (reference sequence). For the CDR3, the DNA is TGTGCCAGCAGCCAAGGAAGCTTTCGGGGCTTGAACACTGAAGCTTTCTTT. Translating it yields CASSQGSFRGLNTEAFF.

A remark on this clone: This CDR3 is also generated by other DNA sequences in the sample. The chain recombines TRBV28 with TRBJ2-5; D remains ambiguous. Trimming shortened V by 4 bases and J by 2 bases, and 2 bases separated the two germline ends. Germline V gene sequence: CDR1 MDHEN, CDR2 SYDVKM. The length of the CDR3 is 11 residues. The CDR3 here is CASSSQETQYF. CDR3 nucleotide sequence: TGTGCCAGCAGTTCACAAGAGACCCAGTACTTC. The whole variable domain, remainder taken from reference TRBV28 and TRBJ2-5, is DVKVTQSSRYLVKRTGEKVFLECVQDMDHENMFWYRQDPGLGLRLIYFSYDVKMKEKGDIPEGYSVSREKKERFSLILESASTNQTSMYLCASSSQETQYFGPGTRLLVL.

V is TRBV4-2 and J is TRBJ1-3; no clear D. The germline V and J ends were trimmed by 0 bases and 0 bases, with 9 bases remaining between them. Germline CDR1 reads LGHNA; CDR2 reads YNFKEQ. This CDR3 region has 16 residues. CDR3 loop: CASSQEGGHSGNTIYF. In DNA, the CDR3 is TGTGCCAGCAGCCAAGAGGGTGGGCACTCTGGAAACACCATATATTTT.

The chain uses TRBV30 and TRBJ2-1, with 10 bases that match TRBD2. The J segment lost 3 bases and the V segment lost 4 bases, leaving 3 bases of the junction unmatched. Germline CDR1 is GTSNPN and CDR2 is SVGIG (reference sequence). CDR3 length: 14 residues. CDR3 bases: TGTGCCTGGACCGCTAGCGGGGGCTACAATGAGCAGTTCTTC. Amino acid sequence: CAWTASGGYNEQFF. The full variable domain, in which reference TRBV30 and TRBJ2-1 provide the parts outside the CDR3, is SQTIHQWPATLVQPVGSPLSLECTVEGTSNPNLYWYRQAAGRGLQLLFYSVGIGQISSEVPQNLSASRPQDRQFILSSKKLLLSDSGFYLCAWTASGGYNEQFFGPGTRLTVL.

The chain combines TRBV19 with TRBJ1-5; D is ambiguous. There are 12 residues in the CDR3. Trimming took 7 bases from V and 3 from J, leaving 7 bases between them. Germline V lookup: CDR1 LNHDA, CDR2 SQIVND (reference sequence). CDR3 sequence (DNA): TGTGCCAGTACTCCTTCCAATCAGCCCCAGCATTTT. It translates to CASTPSNQPQHF.

The chain employs TRBV6-2 or TRBV6-3 and TRBJ1-1, with 7 bases that match TRBD1. Per germline, CDR1 MNHEY and CDR2 SVGEGT. Unmatched junction bases numbered 9, after V lost 4 bases and J lost 4 bases. The CDR3 sequence is 15 residues long. In DNA form, the CDR3 reads TGTGCCAGCAGTTCCCTGACAGGGAGGGGCACTGAAGCTTTCTTT. It yields the protein CASSSLTGRGTEAFF.

CDR3 nucleotides: TGTGCCAGCTCACCAGTCCGGGTCAAGAATGAAAAACTGTTTTTT. This codes for CASSPVRVKNEKLFF. The genes are TRBV18 and TRBJ1-4; D ambiguous. Trimming stripped 2 bases from V and 5 bases from J, with 12 bases between. This CDR3 has 15 amino acids. Per germline, CDR1 KGHSH and CDR2 LQKENI.

The count of this clone is one. The V call is TRBV24-1, the J call TRBJ1-1; D remains unclear. Trimming cost V 6 bases and J 11 bases, with 12 bases left between them. CDR1 KGHDR and CDR2 SFDVKD come from the germline V gene. This CDR3 has 11 residues. This CDR3 reads CATSSGIAAFF. The CDR3 nucleotides are TGTGCCACCAGTTCAGGAATCGCGGCTTTCTTT.

This rearrangement joins TRBV2 to TRBJ1-3; no definite D call. Germline loops: CDR1 SNHLY, CDR2 FYNNEI. This CDR3 has 17 residues. Trimming left V 3 bases short and J 2 bases short, with 17 bases between. CDR3 region: CASSDPYLTGAGNTIYF. The CDR3 DNA reads TGTGCCAGCAGTGACCCTTATCTGACGGGAGCTGGAAACACCATATATTTT.

The chain carries TRBV10-1 and TRBJ2-6, with D perhaps matching TRBD2 (5 bases). The germline CDR1 and CDR2 sequences are WNHNN and SYGVQD (reference sequence). Trimming pared 6 bases from V and 0 bases from J, leaving 6 bases between. The CDR3 is 14 amino acids. The CDR3 is CASSGGSGANVLTF. In nucleotides, the CDR3 is TGCGCCAGCAGCGGAGGCTCTGGGGCCAACGTCCTGACTTTC.

The chain combines TRBV3-1 (or the pseudogene TRBV3-2) with TRBJ1-6; D is uncertain. V shed 1 base and J shed 16 bases, with 23 bases lying between them. Germline values: CDR1 LGHDT, CDR2 YNNKEL (reference sequence). The CDR3 spans 16 residues. CDR3: CASSQGTSVSPIRLHF. The CDR3, as DNA: TGTGCCAGCAGCCAAGGAACTAGCGTCTCCCCCATTAGACTCCACTTT.

This clone was seen just once. The rearrangement uses TRBV3-1 (or the pseudogene TRBV3-2) and TRBJ1-1; D may be TRBD1 (5 bases). The CDR3 consists of 15 residues. V lost 4 bases, J lost 6 bases, and 18 bases lay in between. The germline V gene has CDR1 LGHDT and CDR2 YNNKEL (reference sequence). The CDR3 DNA reads TGTGCCAGCAGCCTTGGGGGTAAGGGAGGTGCTGAAGCTTTCTTT. Residues: CASSLGGKGGAEAFF.

The CDR3 region is CASSMRREGTEAFF. CDR3 in DNA: TGTGCCAGTAGTATGCGAAGGGAGGGCACTGAAGCTTTCTTT. The rearrangement joins TRBV19 to TRBJ1-1; no clear D. CDR1 is LNHDA and CDR2 is SQIVND in the germline V gene (reference sequence). This CDR3 has 14 amino acids. V was clipped by 3 bases and J by 4 bases, with 12 bases between them.

The chain employs TRBV2 and TRBJ1-5; 8 nucleotides agree with TRBD1. The germline CDR1 and CDR2 sequences are SNHLY and FYNNEI. The CDR3 is made up of 16 amino acids. V was pared by 5 bases and J by 3 bases, with 9 bases of the junction left unmatched. The CDR3: CASSLPPGQDNQPQHF. The CDR3 nucleotides are TGTGCCAGCAGTCTCCCCCCGGGACAGGACAATCAGCCCCAGCATTTT.

V gene TRBV19 combines with J gene TRBJ2-7; tentatively, D is TRBD2 (5 bases). This CDR3 contains 15 residues. CDR1 is LNHDA, CDR2 SQIVND, per germline (reference sequence). The V end lost 3 bases, the J end lost 3 bases, and 15 bases lay between the germline ends. CDR3 sequence (DNA): TGTGCCAGTAGTATGGCTCGGGGAACCCTCTACGAGCAGTACTTC. Amino acid sequence: CASSMARGTLYEQYF.

The CDR3 bases are TGTGCCTGGAAACAGGGGAGCTATAATTCACCCCTCCACTTT. Translated, it gives CAWKQGSYNSPLHF. This chain joins TRBV30 and TRBJ1-6, with TRBD1 identical over 7 bases. CDR1 and CDR2 (germline): GTSNPN, SVGIG (reference sequence). The length of the CDR3 is 14 residues. V lost 4 bases, J lost 3 bases, and 3 bases stayed unmatched.

The chain uses TRBV6-5 and TRBJ1-2; 7 nucleotides line up with TRBD1. Germline V gene sequence: CDR1 MNHEY, CDR2 SVGAGI. The ends lost 6 bases at V and 8 bases at J; junction bases unmatched: 6. The CDR3 contains 12 residues. The CDR3 region is CASRLLGGGYTF. The CDR3 nucleotides read TGTGCCAGCAGACTCTTAGGGGGCGGCTACACCTTC.

This clone was detected a few times. This chain links TRBV5-6 with TRBJ2-1, with TRBD1 as a possible D gene (6 bases). The CDR3 runs 14 residues. The V gene lost 4 bases and the J gene lost 6 bases, with 14 bases spanning the gap. Per germline, CDR1 SGHDT and CDR2 YYEEEE. CDR3 sequence: CASSRLQGSNEQFF. The CDR3 nucleotides are TGTGCCAGCAGCCGATTACAGGGCTCCAATGAGCAGTTCTTC.

The chain is built from TRBV19 and TRBJ2-4; D is perhaps TRBD1 (6 bases). Germline CDR1 reads LNHDA; CDR2 reads SQIVND (reference sequence). With 9 bases removed from V and 9 bases from J, the gap between germline ends came to 18 bases. The CDR3 runs 13 residues. The CDR3 sequence: CASPKGGTGIQYF. The CDR3 region has the DNA TGTGCCAGCCCTAAAGGGGGTACGGGCATTCAGTACTTC. The variable domain in full, with the rest retrieved from reference TRBV19 and TRBJ2-4, is DGGITQSPKYLFRKEGQNVTLSCEQNLNHDAMYWYRQDPGQGLRLIYYSQIVNDFQKGDIAEGYSVSREKKESFPLTVTSAQKNPTAFYLCASPKGGTGIQYFGAGTRLSVL.

This rearrangement joins TRBV10-2 to TRBJ2-3; D is undetermined. V was shortened by 2 bases and J by 6 bases, with 3 bases between the two germline ends. Germline lookup yields CDR1 WSHSY and CDR2 SAAADI. CDR3 length: 11 amino acids. This chain's CDR3 is CASSERDTQYF. The CDR3 coding sequence is TGCGCCAGCAGTGAGAGGGATACGCAGTATTTT.

This clone was counted only a few times. The chain carries TRBV5-8 and TRBJ2-1; D gene uncertain. The CDR3 covers 16 residues. Germline V gives CDR1 SGHTS, CDR2 YDEGEE. V was clipped by 0 bases and J by 2 bases, with 12 bases between them. The CDR3: CASSLAESRTYNEQFF. The CDR3 DNA reads TGTGCCAGCAGCTTGGCCGAGTCGAGAACCTACAATGAGCAGTTCTTC. Complete variable domain (other parts from reference TRBV5-8 and TRBJ2-1): EAGVTQSPTHLIKTRGQQATLRCSPISGHTSVYWYQQALGLGLQFLLWYDEGEERNRGNFPPRFSGRQFPNYSSELNVNALELEDSALYLCASSLAESRTYNEQFFGPGTRLTVL.

This chain connects TRBV2 to TRBJ2-1, with no clear D. Germline V gene sequence: CDR1 SNHLY, CDR2 FYNNEI. The CDR3 is made up of 14 amino acids. Deletions cut 7 bases from V and 8 bases from J, with 18 bases between. Here the CDR3 reads CASTPRPSGDEQFF. The CDR3 region has the DNA TGTGCCAGCACCCCGCGACCCTCTGGGGATGAGCAGTTCTTC.

The chain links TRBV7-9 to TRBJ1-6; TRBD1 agrees at 7 bases. Germline V gene sequence: CDR1 SEHNR, CDR2 FQNEAQ (reference sequence). The CDR3 is 16 residues long. J lost 4 bases, V lost 2 bases, and 5 bases had no gene match. CDR3 sequence: CASSLTPTGYNSPLHF. The CDR3 bases are TGTGCCAGCAGCTTAACCCCGACAGGGTATAATTCACCCCTCCACTTT.